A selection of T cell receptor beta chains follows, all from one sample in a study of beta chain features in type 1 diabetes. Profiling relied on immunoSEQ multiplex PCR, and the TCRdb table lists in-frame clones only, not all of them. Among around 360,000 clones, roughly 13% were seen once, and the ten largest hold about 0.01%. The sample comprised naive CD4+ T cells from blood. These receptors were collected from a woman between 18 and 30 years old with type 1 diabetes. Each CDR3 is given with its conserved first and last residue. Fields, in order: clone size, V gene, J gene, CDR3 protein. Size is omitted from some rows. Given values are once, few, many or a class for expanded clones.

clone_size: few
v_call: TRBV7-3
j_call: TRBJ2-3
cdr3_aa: CASGPTTSRTDTQYF

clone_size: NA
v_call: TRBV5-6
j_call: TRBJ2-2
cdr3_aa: CASSGPGLVSTGELFF

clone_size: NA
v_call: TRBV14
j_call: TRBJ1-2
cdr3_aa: CASSQEGRIYGYTF

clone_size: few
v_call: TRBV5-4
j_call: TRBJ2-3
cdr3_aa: CASSSTSGRGLDTQYF

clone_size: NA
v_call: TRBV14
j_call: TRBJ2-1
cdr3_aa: CASSRRAGAGNEQFF

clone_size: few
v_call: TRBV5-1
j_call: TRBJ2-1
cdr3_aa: CASKLSSYNEQFF

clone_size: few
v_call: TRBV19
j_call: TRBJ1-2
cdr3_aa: CASNTGAWGYTF

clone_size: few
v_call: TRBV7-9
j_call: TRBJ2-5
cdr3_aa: CASSPSMSGETQYF

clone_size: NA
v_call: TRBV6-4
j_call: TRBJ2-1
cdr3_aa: CASRSGSSSHEQFF

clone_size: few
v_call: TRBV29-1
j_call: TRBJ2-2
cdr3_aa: CSVAVYTGELFF

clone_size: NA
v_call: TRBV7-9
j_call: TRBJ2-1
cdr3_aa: CASGNLQRRAGVQFF

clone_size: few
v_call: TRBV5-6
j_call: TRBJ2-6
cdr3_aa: CASRRSPGANVLTF

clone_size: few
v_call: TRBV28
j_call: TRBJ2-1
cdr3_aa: CASSFSVGVLNEQFF

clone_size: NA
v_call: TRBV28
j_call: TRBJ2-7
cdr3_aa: CASMGQGGKQYF

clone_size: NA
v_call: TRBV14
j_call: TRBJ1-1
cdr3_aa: CASSNLGQANTEAFF

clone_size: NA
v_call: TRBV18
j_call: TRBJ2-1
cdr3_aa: CASSPSGDNEQFF

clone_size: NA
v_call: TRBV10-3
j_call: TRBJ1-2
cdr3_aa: CAISESPGYQGGYTF

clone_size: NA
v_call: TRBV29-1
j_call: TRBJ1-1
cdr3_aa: CSVERIFYDEAFF

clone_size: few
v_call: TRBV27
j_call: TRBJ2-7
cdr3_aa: CASAGAGRTSEQYF